These T cell receptor beta chains were read from a single sample in a study of blood T cells in healthy people across ages. TCRdb analysed the 5' RACE reads with MiXCR anew, one entry per CDR3 protein. The sample contains hundreds of thousands of distinct CDR3 sequences, approximately 43% of which appear only once. Sequenced input: blood. These TCRs come from a woman in her sixties or seventies in good health. Each CDR3 is given with its conserved first and last residue.

V gene	J gene	CDR3 protein
TRBV7-2	TRBJ2-3	CASSLGGGGVSDTQYF
TRBV6-6	TRBJ2-1	CASRPYSGFGDEQFF
TRBV5-1	TRBJ2-3	CASSLAAGTGVTQYF
TRBV6-6	TRBJ1-1	CASSRKGETEAFF
TRBV5-1	TRBJ2-3	CASSLASVAYTDTQYF
TRBV20-1	TRBJ2-1	CSVPGEYNEQFF
TRBV7-3	TRBJ1-5	CASSLTFKTIPGDYNQPQHF
TRBV29-1	TRBJ2-5	CSGGGPEETQYF
TRBV4-3	TRBJ2-2	CASSQGPGADTNTGELFF
TRBV5-1	TRBJ1-5	CASSIGTGLPGQPQHF
TRBV2	TRBJ2-5	CASSFGGVQETQYF
TRBV7-2	TRBJ2-3	CASRSGTSGSSDTQYF
TRBV6-1	TRBJ2-2	CASSGPTGELFF
TRBV21-1	TRBJ2-1	CASSTPGQHTTPNEQFF
TRBV6-5	TRBJ1-2	CASSKQGAHYGYTF
TRBV20-1	TRBJ2-2	CSARTGGPVANTGELFF
TRBV28	TRBJ2-1	CASNSGINYNEQFF
TRBV6-1	TRBJ1-3	CASSEEGWSSSGNTIYF